One and the same sample provided the 3 T cell receptor beta chains below, sequenced in a study of T cells after yellow fever vaccination. TCRdb redid the calling of the 5' RACE reads with MiXCR, one entry per CDR3 protein. The table records some 350,000 distinct CDR3 sequences, over 4% of them present only once. The material sequenced was PBMCs, taken 5 days after the yellow fever booster vaccination. These receptors were taken from a man younger than 35 who received the YFV17D yellow fever vaccine.

The gene calls are TRBV7-6 and TRBJ2-7; unclear D gene. The CDR3 runs to 14 residues. V lost 1 base and J 3 bases, leaving 10 bases between the germline ends. CDR1 is SGHVS, CDR2 FNYEAQ, per germline. In DNA, the CDR3 is TGTGCCAGCAGCTTAGGTCACGGAGACTACGAGCAGTACGTC. This sequence encodes CASSLGHGDYEQYV.

This clonotype was observed at least ten times. This chain connects TRBV7-9 to TRBJ2-7, with a weak D call TRBD1 (6 bases). From germline, CDR1 is SEHNR and CDR2 FQNEAQ (reference sequence). CDR3 length equals 14 residues. V lost 4 bases and J lost 3, with 13 bases in between. CDR3 region: CASSSHREIYEQYF. The CDR3 coding sequence is TGTGCCAGCAGCTCTCACAGGGAGATCTACGAGCAGTACTTC.

The V and J genes are TRBV19 and TRBJ1-2; 7 bases are shared with TRBD1. CDR3 length: 14 residues. V shed 6 bases and J 0 bases; nucleotides not matched to a gene: 4. From germline, CDR1 is LNHDA and CDR2 SQIVND (reference sequence). In nucleotides, the CDR3 is TGTGCCAGTAGAGGGACAGCTACTAACTATGGCTACACCTTC. Translated: CASRGTATNYGYTF.